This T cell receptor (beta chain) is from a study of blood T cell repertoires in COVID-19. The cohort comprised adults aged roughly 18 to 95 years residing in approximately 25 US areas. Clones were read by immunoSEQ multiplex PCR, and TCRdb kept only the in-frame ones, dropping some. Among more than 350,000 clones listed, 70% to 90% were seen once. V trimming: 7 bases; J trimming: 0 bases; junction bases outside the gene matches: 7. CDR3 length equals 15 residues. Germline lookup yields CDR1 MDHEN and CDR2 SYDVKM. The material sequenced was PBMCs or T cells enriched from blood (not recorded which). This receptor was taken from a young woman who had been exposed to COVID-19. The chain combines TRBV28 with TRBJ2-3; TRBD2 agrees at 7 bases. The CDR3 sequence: CASIKSGASTDTQYF. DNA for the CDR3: TGTGCCAGCATCAAGAGCGGGGCTAGCACAGATACGCAGTATTTT.